This T cell receptor (beta chain) comes out of a study of shared clonotypes between healthy human individuals. Whole-study results and caveats: Larger richness was generally estimated for naive than memory subsets. Sharing of clonotypes among donors was expected to vary with sequencing depth.

The assay used deep level. Clones were sequenced by immunoSEQ multiplex PCR, and TCRdb holds only the in-frame ones, with some missing. The sample yields about a million clones, around 76% seen once. Germline V lookup: CDR1 MNHEY, CDR2 SVGAGI. Between the trimmed V and J ends, which lost 5 bases and 4 bases, there was a span of 15 bases. CDR3 size: 15 residues. Details on this clone: What it recognizes is unknown.

In the CD4+ fraction, cells were divided into CD45RA+ naive and CD45RA-negative memory subsets. Sequencing was carried out using memory CD4+ T cells sorted from blood. Regarding subset: CD45RA-negative fraction. The clonotype comes from a man aged 18 to 29 in good health. The chain links TRBV6-5 to TRBJ2-1, with a weak D call TRBD1 (7 bases). CDR3 DNA: TGTGCCAGCAGTCTTACTCAGGGGGGATACAATGAGCAGTTCTTC. Protein sequence: CASSLTQGGYNEQFF.